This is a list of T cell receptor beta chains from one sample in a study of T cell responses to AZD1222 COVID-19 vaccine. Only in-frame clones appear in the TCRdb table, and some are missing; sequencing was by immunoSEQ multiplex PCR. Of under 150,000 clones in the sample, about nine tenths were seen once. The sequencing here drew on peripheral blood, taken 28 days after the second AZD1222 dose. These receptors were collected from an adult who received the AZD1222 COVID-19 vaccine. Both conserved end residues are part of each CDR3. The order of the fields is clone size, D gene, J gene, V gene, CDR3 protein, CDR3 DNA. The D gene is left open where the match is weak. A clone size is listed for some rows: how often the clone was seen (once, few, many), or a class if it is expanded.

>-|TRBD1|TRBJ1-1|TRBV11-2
CASSLTGETEAFF
TGTGCCAGCAGCTTGACAGGGGAGACTGAAGCTTTCTTT
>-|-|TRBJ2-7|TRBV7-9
CASSRGSTGPDF
TGTGCCAGCAGCCGCGGGTCGACAGGCCCGGACTTC
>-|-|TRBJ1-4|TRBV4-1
CASSPAGAGNEKLFF
TGCGCCAGCAGCCCCGCAGGGGCGGGTAATGAAAAACTGTTTTTT
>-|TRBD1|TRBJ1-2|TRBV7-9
CASSTEQGAGYGYTF
TGTGCCAGCAGTACGGAACAGGGGGCTGGCTATGGCTACACCTTC
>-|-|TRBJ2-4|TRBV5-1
CASSFGQLASDIQYF
TGCGCCAGCAGCTTTGGACAGCTAGCTTCTGACATTCAGTACTTC
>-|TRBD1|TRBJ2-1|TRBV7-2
CASSSRDSNEQFF
TGTGCCAGCAGCTCCCGGGACAGTAATGAGCAGTTCTTC
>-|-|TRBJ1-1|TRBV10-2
CASSPQRDTEAFF
TGCGCCAGTTCCCCTCAACGGGACACTGAAGCTTTCTTT
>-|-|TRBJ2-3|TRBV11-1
CASSLGSGLTDTQYF
TGTGCCAGCAGCTTAGGGTCGGGGCTCACAGATACGCAGTATTTT
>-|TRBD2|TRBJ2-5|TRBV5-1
CASSSLGGQETQYF
TGCGCCAGCAGCTCGTTGGGAGGGCAAGAGACCCAGTACTTC
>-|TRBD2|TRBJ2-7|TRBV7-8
CASRPGGSFEQYF
TGTGCCAGCAGGCCGGGGGGGTCGTTCGAGCAGTACTTC
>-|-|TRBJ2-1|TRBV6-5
CASRIPGSYGEQFF
TGTGCCAGCAGGATTCCGGGGTCCTACGGGGAGCAGTTCTTC
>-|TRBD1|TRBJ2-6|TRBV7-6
CASSRTGLTSGANVLTF
TGTGCCAGCAGCCGGACAGGGCTGACGTCTGGGGCCAACGTCCTGACTTTC
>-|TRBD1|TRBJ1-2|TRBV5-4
CASSWTGANYGYTF
TGTGCCAGCAGCTGGACAGGGGCTAACTATGGCTACACCTTC
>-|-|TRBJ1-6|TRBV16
CASSQSRTGSNSPLHF
TGTGCCAGCAGCCAATCCCGAACAGGGAGTAATTCACCCCTCCACTTT
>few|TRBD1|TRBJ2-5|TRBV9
CASSVVGRGRETQYF
TGTGCCAGCAGCGTAGTAGGCAGGGGGCGTGAGACCCAGTACTTC
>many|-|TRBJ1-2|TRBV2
CASGTDFYGYTF
TGTGCCAGTGGGACGGACTTTTACGGCTACACCTTC
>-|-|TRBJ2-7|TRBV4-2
CASSEGAYEQYF
TGTGCCAGCAGCGAGGGAGCCTACGAGCAGTACTTC
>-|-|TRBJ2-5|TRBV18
CASSPTRRETQYF
TGTGCCAGCTCACCTACTAGGAGGGAGACCCAGTACTTC
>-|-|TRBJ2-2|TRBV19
CASASGLAGELFF
TGTGCCAGTGCCTCGGGGCTAGCTGGGGAGCTGTTTTTT
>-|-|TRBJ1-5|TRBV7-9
CASSLDGPNQPQHF
TGTGCCAGCAGCTTAGATGGCCCCAATCAGCCCCAGCATTTT
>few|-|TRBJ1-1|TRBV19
CASRQTITSNTEAFF
TGTGCCAGTAGGCAGACCATAACCTCGAACACTGAAGCTTTCTTT
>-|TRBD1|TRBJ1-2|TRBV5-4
CASSVPGQGYYGYTF
TGTGCCAGCAGCGTACCGGGACAGGGATACTATGGCTACACCTTC
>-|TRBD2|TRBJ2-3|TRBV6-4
CASSATSGGSDTQYF
TGTGCCAGCAGCGCGACTAGCGGGGGTTCAGATACGCAGTATTTT
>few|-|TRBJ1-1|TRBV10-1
CASGESAGGRAFF
TGCGCCAGCGGGGAAAGTGCTGGGGGAAGAGCTTTCTTT
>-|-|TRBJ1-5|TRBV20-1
CSASSSTEPQHF
TGCAGTGCTAGTAGTTCAACCGAGCCCCAGCATTTT
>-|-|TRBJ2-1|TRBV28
CASSTPTGTDNEQFF
TGTGCCAGCAGTACCCCCACCGGGACCGACAATGAGCAGTTCTTC
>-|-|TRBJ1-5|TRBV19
CASSSVYRQHF
TGTGCCAGTAGTTCGGTGTACCGACAGCATTTT
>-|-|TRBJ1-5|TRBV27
CASRKGGMDDQPQHF
TGTGCCAGCAGGAAGGGGGGGATGGATGATCAGCCCCAGCATTTT
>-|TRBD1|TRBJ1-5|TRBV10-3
CAISDQLGQGEGPQHF
TGTGCCATCAGTGATCAATTAGGACAGGGAGAAGGGCCCCAGCATTTT
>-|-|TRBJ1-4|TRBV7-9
CASSLLAGSEKLFF
TGTGCCAGCAGCTTACTGGCAGGGAGTGAAAAACTGTTTTTT
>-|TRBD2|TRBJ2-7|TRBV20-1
CSASPGGLGRYEQYF
TGCAGTGCTAGTCCTGGGGGACTAGGTCGGTACGAGCAGTACTTC
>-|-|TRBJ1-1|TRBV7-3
CASSPTDRHTEAFF
TGTGCCAGCAGCCCTACCGACCGGCACACTGAAGCTTTCTTT
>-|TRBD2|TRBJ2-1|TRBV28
CASSFAEAGRGNEQFF
TGTGCCAGCAGTTTTGCCGAAGCGGGGAGGGGCAATGAGCAGTTCTTC
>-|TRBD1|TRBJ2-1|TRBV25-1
CASSEDRVWEQFF
TGTGCCAGCAGTGAAGACAGGGTGTGGGAGCAGTTCTTC
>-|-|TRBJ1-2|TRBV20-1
CSATRNYGYTF
TGCAGTGCTACCCGTAACTATGGCTACACCTTC
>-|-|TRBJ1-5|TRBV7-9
CASSLVGNSNQPQHF
TGTGCCAGCAGCCTCGTAGGGAATAGCAATCAGCCCCAGCATTTT
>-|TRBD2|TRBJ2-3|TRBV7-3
CASSSPAGGSADTQYF
TGTGCCAGCAGCTCCCCAGCGGGGGGGAGCGCAGATACGCAGTATTTT
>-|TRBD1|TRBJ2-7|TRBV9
CASSVASGTGKLHEQYF
TGTGCCAGCAGCGTAGCTTCTGGGACAGGGAAGCTCCACGAGCAGTACTTC
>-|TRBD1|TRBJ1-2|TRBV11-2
CASSLAPTGYGYTF
TGTGCCAGCAGCTTAGCCCCGACAGGGTATGGCTACACCTTC
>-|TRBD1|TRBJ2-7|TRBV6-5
CASSSGTGVDEQYF
TGTGCCAGCAGCTCCGGGACAGGGGTAGACGAGCAGTACTTC
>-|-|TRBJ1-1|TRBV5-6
CASSLVGGSTEAFF
TGTGCCAGCAGCTTGGTGGGAGGGAGCACTGAAGCTTTCTTT
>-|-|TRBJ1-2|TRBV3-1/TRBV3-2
CASSPDHNYGYTF
TGTGCCAGCAGTCCGGATCATAACTATGGCTACACCTTC
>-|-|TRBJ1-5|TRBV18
CASSPYGGLGQPQHF
TGTGCCAGCTCACCCTATGGGGGGTTGGGTCAGCCCCAGCATTTT
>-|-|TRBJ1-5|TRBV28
CASRTISSPQHF
TGTGCCAGCCGGACAATATCATCGCCCCAGCATTTT
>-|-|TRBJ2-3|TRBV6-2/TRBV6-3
CASSQGGRTDTQYF
TGTGCCAGCAGTCAAGGTGGTCGCACAGATACGCAGTATTTT
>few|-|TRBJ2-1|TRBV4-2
CASSQTISSYNEQFF
TGTGCCAGCAGCCAGACTATTAGCTCCTACAATGAGCAGTTCTTC
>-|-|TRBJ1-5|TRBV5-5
CASSLGQENNQPQHF
TGTGCCAGCAGCTTGGGGCAGGAGAACAATCAGCCCCAGCATTTT
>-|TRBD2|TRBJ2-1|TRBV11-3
CASSFSSGAVGEQFF
TGTGCCAGCAGCTTCTCTAGCGGGGCGGTAGGTGAGCAGTTCTTC
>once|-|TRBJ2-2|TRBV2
CASRTGGLTGELFF
TGTGCCAGCAGAACCGGGGGCCTCACCGGGGAGCTGTTTTTT
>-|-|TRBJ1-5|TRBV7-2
CASSLAAGQPVQPQHF
TGTGCCAGCAGCTTAGCTGCAGGGCAGCCCGTCCAGCCCCAGCATTTT
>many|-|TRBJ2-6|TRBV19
CASSIEVGTGANVLTF
TGTGCCAGTAGTATCGAGGTGGGCACTGGGGCCAACGTCCTGACTTTC
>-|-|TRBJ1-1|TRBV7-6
CASSSGTPTANTEAFF
TGTGCCAGCAGCTCCGGGACCCCCACGGCGAACACTGAAGCTTTCTTT
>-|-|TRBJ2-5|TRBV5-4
CASSSRSETQYF
TGTGCCAGCAGCTCACGGTCAGAGACCCAGTACTTC
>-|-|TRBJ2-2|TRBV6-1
CASSEVPDTGELFF
TGTGCCAGCAGTGAAGTTCCGGACACCGGGGAGCTGTTTTTT
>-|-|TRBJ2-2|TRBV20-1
CSASTNTGELFF
TGCAGTGCTAGTACGAACACCGGGGAGCTGTTTTTT
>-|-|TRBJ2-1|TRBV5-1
CASSSGNNEQFF
TGCGCCAGCAGCTCTGGGAACAATGAGCAGTTCTTC
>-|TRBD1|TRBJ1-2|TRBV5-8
CASSLVGQVSNYGYTF
TGTGCCAGCAGCTTGGTGGGACAGGTCTCTAACTATGGCTACACCTTC
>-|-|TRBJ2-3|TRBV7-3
CASSLDNTDTQYF
TGTGCCAGCAGCTTAGACAACACAGATACGCAGTATTTT
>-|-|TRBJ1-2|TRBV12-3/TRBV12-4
CASSLPQNYGYTF
TGTGCCAGCAGTTTACCTCAAAACTATGGCTACACCTTC